The rows below give T cell receptor beta chains drawn from one sample of a study of CD8+ T cells in alopecia areata. Method: immunoSEQ multiplex PCR; TCRdb's copy keeps in-frame clones and lacks some. The sample lists around 150,000 clones; about three fifths were seen once. Sequencing used CD4+ T cells sorted from blood, obtained at week 4, from a patient treated with tofacitinib. All receptors come from a human donor with alopecia areata. The conserved cysteine and the conserved F or W are not part of the CDR3 here.

>TRBV4-2|16
ASSHDTAGLRGNQPQH
>TRBV30|11
AWKLAGVNTQY
>TRBV29-1|13
SVVGQGAGTDTQY
>TRBV30|11
AWKQGGGETQY
>TRBV5-1|14
ASSLGAQASQETQY
>TRBV29-1|11
SVAHEWGDEQY
>TRBV2|9
ASSQSYEQY
>TRBV19|12
ASNNRASSYEQY
>TRBV2|11
ASQGVGDTEAF
>TRBV18|14
ASSPTSGHNQETQY
>TRBV5-4|12
ASSLGFSFSEAF
>TRBV27|14
ASRSGRTSGERMQF
>TRBV6-5|12
ASRLNRWGGGYT
>TRBV27|10
ASQGVGQPQH
>TRBV7-9|14
ASSPPPRQGKDTQY
>TRBV11-2|14
ASSLGSGASQETQY
>TRBV7-9|10
ASSLRDDGYT
>TRBV28|13
ASSIAGRGDYGYT
>TRBV7-2|12
ASSLVTGINEQF
>TRBV4-2|13
ASSPSQGSGDTQY
>TRBV4-1|14
ASSPWGRVSSYEQY
>TRBV18|12
ASSPRGGTDTQY
>TRBV29-1|10
SVASSNYGYT